This T cell receptor (beta chain) was recovered during a study of cytomegalovirus exposure and HLA in healthy donors. Donors likely had unrecorded immune exposures despite being nominally healthy when sampled. Germline-derived CDR1 and CDR2 are LNHDA and SQIVND (reference sequence). The CDR3 loop spans 13 amino acids. V lost 10 bases and J 6 bases, leaving 18 bases between the germline ends. The PCR ran on 60 Vbeta and 13 Jbeta primers. The data were produced by immunoSEQ multiplex PCR, yet TCRdb's version contains in-frame clones alone and is incomplete. Here the sample spans roughly 200,000 clones, roughly four fifths being singletons.

The V gene is TRBV19, the J gene TRBJ1-1; D unclear. This TCR was sampled from a man aged 25-45 years in good health and CMV-seronegative. Sequenced input: PBMCs. The CDR3 region is CATSDTALAEAFF. CDR3 sequence (DNA): TGTGCCACCAGTGATACAGCCTTGGCTGAAGCTTTCTTT.